The 9 T cell receptor beta chains below all came from one sample that was sequenced in a study of blood T cell repertoires in COVID-19. The protocol was immunoSEQ multiplex PCR, while the TCRdb copy is restricted to in-frame clones and leaves out a portion. The sample includes approximately 180,000 clones, 85% to 90% of them seen just once. Source material: PBMCs or T cells enriched from blood (not recorded which). The receptor set was obtained from a woman between 40 and 55 years old with acute COVID-19.

V usage is TRBV19 and J usage is TRBJ2-1; 11 bases are a match to TRBD2. The CDR3 sequence is 15 residues long. The V gene's germline CDR1 is LNHDA and CDR2 SQIVND (reference sequence). Germline trimming cut 4 bases from V and 4 bases from J; bases unmatched to any gene: 3. The CDR3 sequence is CASSTLAGVYNEQFF. Here the CDR3 DNA reads TGTGCCAGTAGTACACTAGCGGGGGTTTACAATGAGCAGTTCTTC.

The V gene is TRBV2, the J gene TRBJ2-7; 10 nucleotides match TRBD2. Unmatched junction bases numbered 10, after V lost 7 bases and J lost 7 bases. Looked up from germline, CDR1 is SNHLY and CDR2 is FYNNEI. The CDR3 is 14 residues long. In DNA, the CDR3 is TGTGCCAGCACTACTAGCGGGATTACAGGGGAGCAGTACTTC. Amino acid sequence: CASTTSGITGEQYF.

This rearrangement joins TRBV2 to TRBJ2-4; TRBD2 matches 11 bases. This CDR3 has 12 amino acids. V trimming: 10 bases; J trimming: 6 bases; junction bases outside the gene matches: 2. Germline V CDR1 and CDR2: SNHLY, FYNNEI. Here the CDR3 DNA reads TGTGCCACCGGGACTAGCGGAAACATTCAGTACTTC. Its translation: CATGTSGNIQYF.

The chain joins TRBV12-3 or TRBV12-4 to TRBJ2-5, with 10 bases identical to TRBD1. The trim removed 5 bases at V and 4 bases at J, leaving 1 base unmatched. The CDR3 has 13 residues. In DNA, the CDR3 is TGTGCCAGCAGTCGGGACAGGGGAGAGACCCAGTACTTC. Protein product: CASSRDRGETQYF.

This chain uses TRBV9 with TRBJ2-3, with TRBD2 matching over 10 bases. The CDR3 is 15 amino acids. Per germline, CDR1 SGDLS and CDR2 YYNGEE. The V segment lost 1 base and the J segment 2 bases; nucleotides outside the gene matches: 1. CDR3 region: CASSVTSGITDTQYF. The CDR3 DNA reads as TGTGCCAGCAGCGTAACTAGCGGGATCACAGATACGCAGTATTTT.

The genes are TRBV19 and TRBJ1-2; 10 bases match TRBD1. CDR3 size: 20 residues. Germline V gene data show CDR1 as LNHDA and CDR2 as SQIVND (reference sequence). Trimming at V came to 4 bases and at J to 0 bases, leaving 17 bases not matched to a gene. The CDR3 is CASSTKGRDRGSGANYGYTF. CDR3 DNA sequence: TGTGCCAGTAGTACCAAGGGCCGGGACAGGGGATCGGGAGCTAACTATGGCTACACCTTC.

This clone was detected once. The J gene is TRBJ1-6, the V gene TRBV2; D is unclear. The CDR3 sequence is 14 residues long. In germline, CDR1 is SNHLY, CDR2 FYNNEI. V was clipped by 5 bases and J by 8 bases, with 13 bases between them. The CDR3 DNA sequence: TGTGCCAGCAGTAGCGATTTTCCGGATTCACCCCTCCACTTT. The encoded protein is CASSSDFPDSPLHF. The entire variable domain, with the rest obtained from reference TRBV2 and TRBJ1-6, is as follows: EPEVTQTPSHQVTQMGQEVILRCVPISNHLYFYWYRQILGQKVEFLVSFYNNEISEKSEIFDDQFSVERPDGSNFTLKIRSTKLEDSAMYFCASSSDFPDSPLHFGNGTRLTVT.

The chain links TRBV19 to TRBJ1-5; the D gene is possibly TRBD1 (5 bases). The CDR3 loop spans 16 amino acids. V was cut by 4 bases and J by 2 bases, with 15 bases left in between. Germline CDR1 is LNHDA and CDR2 is SQIVND (reference sequence). CDR3: CASSTPPGGGNQPQHF. The CDR3 region has the DNA TGTGCCAGTAGTACCCCCCCGGGGGGTGGCAATCAGCCCCAGCATTTT.

The V gene is TRBV5-5, the J gene TRBJ2-1; 13 nucleotides agree with TRBD2. Germline V gene lookup returns CDR1 SGHKS and CDR2 YYEKEE (reference sequence). The CDR3 is 16 residues long. V trimming: 4 bases; J trimming: 8 bases; junction bases outside the gene matches: 9. The CDR3 reads CASSLGTSGILDEQFF. CDR3 bases: TGTGCCAGCAGCCTCGGGACTAGCGGGATATTGGATGAGCAGTTCTTC.